Following are 21 T cell receptor beta chains from one sample sequenced in a study of T cells in Graves' hyperthyroidism and ophthalmopathy (dated by TCRdb to between 2019 and 2020). Library preparation used multiplex PCR. Sequencing took place on an Illumina HiSeq 2000. The TCR beta CDR3 regions were amplified from the RNA transcripts. A first-round RT-PCR of the TCR CDR3 used the HTBI primer set with the Qiagen OneStep RT-PCR kit. The public sequencing data were trimmed at Q25 with fastp and processed into clonotypes with MiXCR by TCRdb, which kept only in-frame beta chains. Entries are consolidated by CDR3 protein sequence, retaining the most common genes and DNA. The sample data list around 350,000 distinct CDR3 sequences, and roughly 15% of these were observed just once. The ten most abundant clones make up around 20% of the sample. Input material: blood. The source is a woman aged 55-69 years with Graves' ophthalmopathy.

Note on this clonotype: This sequence may be a read error, since a much larger clone differs from it by one base. The chain links TRBV5-1 to TRBJ2-3; D possibly uses TRBD1 or TRBD2 (5 bases each). Trimming shortened V by 3 bases and J by 0 bases, and 11 bases separated the two germline ends. The germline gives CDR1 SGHRS, CDR2 YFSETQ. The CDR3 consists of 15 residues. The CDR3: CASSSRGVSTDTQYF. As DNA, the CDR3 is TGCGCCAGCAGCTCCCGGGGCGTGAGCACAGATACGCAGTATTTT.

This clonotype was counted ten times or more. The chain joins TRBV12-3 or TRBV12-4 to TRBJ2-4; 11 nucleotides match TRBD2. V trimming: 1 base; J trimming: 4 bases; junction bases outside the gene matches: 9. The length of the CDR3 is 18 residues. Here the CDR3 DNA reads TGTGCCAGCAGTTTAGGAGGAGGCACTAGCGGGAGAAAAAACATTCAGTACTTC. It is translated as CASSLGGGTSGRKNIQYF.

The chain links TRBV6-1 to TRBJ2-3, with TRBD2 identical over 9 bases. CDR3 length equals 18 residues. Germline CDR1 is MNHNS and CDR2 is SASEGT. V lost 6 bases, J lost 3 bases, and 16 bases stayed unmatched. This CDR3 reads CASSPWREGQQRTDTQYF. The CDR3 nucleotides are TGTGCCAGCAGCCCTTGGCGGGAGGGCCAACAGAGAACAGATACGCAGTATTTT.

This clonotype was observed at least ten times. The rearrangement uses TRBV3-1 and TRBJ2-1; 7 bases fit TRBD2. The CDR3 has 15 residues. Losses at the gene ends were 1 base for V and 5 bases for J; bases not matched to a gene: 5. The germline V gene encodes CDR1 LGHDT and CDR2 YNNKEL (reference sequence). Written as DNA, the CDR3 is TGTGCCAGCAGCCAAGCCGCTCTAGCGGACAATGAGCAGTTCTTC. This sequence encodes CASSQAALADNEQFF.

This clonotype appeared many times. CDR3 DNA: TGTGCCAGCAGCCGAGGACTAGCGGGAGTCTACGAGCAGTACTTC. It codes for CASSRGLAGVYEQYF. The V gene is TRBV6-1, the J gene TRBJ2-7, with 13 bases identical to TRBD2. Germline V gives CDR1 MNHNS, CDR2 SASEGT. The V segment lost 6 bases and the J segment 3 bases; nucleotides outside the gene matches: 5. This CDR3 region has 15 residues.

The chain joins TRBV12-3 or TRBV12-4 to TRBJ2-7, with unresolved D. Deletions cut 6 bases from V and 3 bases from J, with 9 bases between. The CDR3 covers 12 residues. The CDR3 nucleotides read TGTGCCAGCAGCCCTACTTACTACGAGCAGTACTTC. Translated, it gives CASSPTYYEQYF.

Ten or more counts support this clonotype. This chain connects TRBV2 to TRBJ2-3, with D perhaps matching TRBD1 or TRBD2 (6 bases each). CDR1 is SNHLY, CDR2 FYNNEI, per germline. Trimming stripped 4 bases from V and 5 bases from J, with 13 bases between. The CDR3 is 14 amino acids. The CDR3 loop is CASSVRGQGDTQYF. The CDR3 DNA reads TGTGCCAGCAGTGTTCGGGGGCAGGGAGATACGCAGTATTTT.

In this sample, this clonotype turned up many times. The CDR3 spells CASSLNSGGSYEQYF. The DNA for the CDR3 is TGTGCCAGCAGTTTAAATAGCGGGGGGTCCTACGAGCAGTACTTC. This chain links TRBV28 with TRBJ2-7; 10 bases are shared with TRBD2. The CDR3 extends over 15 amino acids. In germline, CDR1 is MDHEN, CDR2 SYDVKM. With V trimmed by 2 bases and J by 1 base, 2 bases remained unmatched.

This clonotype was counted at least ten times. The chain combines TRBV7-9 with TRBJ2-1; D is tentatively TRBD1 or TRBD2 (5 bases each). The germline V gene encodes CDR1 SEHNR and CDR2 FQNEAQ (reference sequence). V gave up 5 bases and J gave up 4 bases, with 9 bases separating them. CDR3 size: 13 residues. CDR3 DNA sequence: TGTGCCAGCAGCCGGGACGTTTACAATGAGCAGTTCTTC. It translates to CASSRDVYNEQFF.

Only a few counts were recorded for this clonotype. One end of the junction is discordant with germline, which a read error may explain. The chain uses TRBV7-2 and TRBJ2-1, with 7 bases identical to TRBD1. In germline, CDR1 is SGHTA, CDR2 FQGNSA. The CDR3 contains 12 residues. CDR3 region: CANSLGGAEQFF. CDR3 coding DNA: TGTGCCAACAGCTTAGGGGGCGCCGAGCAGTTCTTC.

This clonotype has ten or more counts. This chain links TRBV20-1 with TRBJ2-1, with D perhaps assigned TRBD1 or TRBD2 (5 bases each). The CDR3 has 16 amino acids. The V gene's germline CDR1 is DFQATT and CDR2 SNEGSKA (reference sequence). V shed 0 bases and J shed 7 bases, with 19 bases lying between them. The CDR3 protein is CSARDKGERWLNEQFF. The DNA of the CDR3 is TGCAGTGCTAGAGACAAAGGGGAGCGCTGGTTGAATGAGCAGTTCTTC.

The chain carries TRBV7-8 and TRBJ2-1; no firm D call. CDR1 and CDR2 from the germline V gene are SGHVS and FQNEAQ. V was pared by 1 base and J by 8 bases, with 9 bases between. This CDR3 has 13 amino acids. CDR3 residues: CASSLGSADEQFF. The CDR3 nucleotides read TGTGCCAGCAGCTTAGGGTCGGCGGATGAGCAGTTCTTC.

This clonotype was seen ten or more times. The rearrangement links TRBV20-1 to TRBJ1-1, with a weak D call TRBD1 (6 bases). V was shortened by 0 bases and J by 0 bases, with 8 bases between the two germline ends. There are 14 residues in the CDR3. In germline, CDR1 is DFQATT, CDR2 SNEGSKA (reference sequence). The CDR3 loop reads CSARDQGLNTEAFF. The CDR3 DNA sequence: TGCAGTGCTAGAGATCAGGGGTTGAACACTGAAGCTTTCTTT.

The V and J genes are TRBV3-1 and TRBJ2-3; D possibly corresponds to TRBD2 (6 bases). With 7 bases removed from V and 0 bases from J, the gap between germline ends came to 11 bases. Germline V lookup: CDR1 LGHDT, CDR2 YNNKEL (reference sequence). This CDR3 has 14 amino acids. CDR3 coding DNA: TGTGCCAGCAAACCAGGGACTAGCACAGATACGCAGTATTTT. It is translated as CASKPGTSTDTQYF.

This clonotype was counted at least ten times. The chain combines TRBV27 with TRBJ1-1, with a possible D match to TRBD1 (5 bases). Trimming took 6 bases from V and 2 from J, leaving 16 bases between them. The CDR3 extends over 15 amino acids. Germline CDR1 and CDR2: MNHEY and SMNVEV (reference sequence). CDR3: CASRGLRQLNTEAFF. CDR3 DNA: TGTGCCAGCAGGGGACTAAGGCAGCTCAACACTGAAGCTTTCTTT.

In its sample, this clonotype was seen many times. V usage is TRBV28 and J usage is TRBJ2-5; 10 bases map to TRBD2. The V gene's germline CDR1 is MDHEN and CDR2 SYDVKM. The CDR3 sequence is 14 residues long. Losses at the gene ends were 5 bases for V and 4 bases for J; bases not matched to a gene: 4. The CDR3 DNA reads as TGTGCCAGCAGTCCACTAGCGGGAAGAGAGACCCAGTACTTC. It translates to CASSPLAGRETQYF.

This clonotype has just a few counts. The chain uses TRBV5-1 and TRBJ2-7; 9 bases agree with TRBD2. CDR1 is SGHRS and CDR2 is YFSETQ in the germline V gene. Trimming removed 4 bases from V and 1 base from J; junction bases left unmatched: 6. The CDR3 is 15 residues long. The CDR3 is CASSTTSGSSYEQYF. For the CDR3, the DNA is TGCGCCAGCAGCACCACTAGCGGGTCTTCCTACGAGCAGTACTTC. Looking up the rest from reference TRBV5-1 and TRBJ2-7 gives the full variable domain: KAGVTQTPRYLIKTRGQQVTLSCSPISGHRSVSWYQQTPGQGLQFLFEYFSETQRNKGNFPGRFSGRQFSNSRSEMNVSTLELGDSALYLCASSTTSGSSYEQYFGPGTRLTVT.

The sample holds a few counts of this clonotype. The chain employs TRBV19 and TRBJ2-1, with 11 bases that match TRBD2. The CDR3 is 16 amino acids. Germline V gene data show CDR1 as LNHDA and CDR2 as SQIVND (reference sequence). V shed 5 bases, J shed 2 bases, and the junction held 5 bases outside the gene matches. CDR3 DNA: TGTGCCAGTAGTGCCCCTAGCGGGAGGACCTACAATGAGCAGTTCTTC. Protein: CASSAPSGRTYNEQFF.

There are many counts of this clonotype. The genes are TRBV28 and TRBJ2-1; 11 nucleotides match TRBD1. Losses at the gene ends were 5 bases for V and 10 bases for J; bases not matched to a gene: 7. The CDR3 consists of 14 residues. Germline loops: CDR1 MDHEN, CDR2 SYDVKM. CDR3 in amino acids: CASSGDRGVWEQFF. Here the CDR3 DNA reads TGTGCCAGCAGTGGGGACAGGGGGGTATGGGAGCAGTTCTTC.

This clonotype was recorded many times. The chain couples TRBV5-1 to TRBJ2-2, with D perhaps TRBD1 (6 bases). This CDR3 comprises 16 residues. Germline CDR1 reads SGHRS; CDR2 reads YFSETQ. The V end was cut by 1 base, the J end by 2 bases, with 12 bases between. The CDR3 sequence is CASSLHGTPNTGELFF. CDR3 sequence (DNA): TGCGCCAGCAGCTTGCACGGGACACCCAACACCGGGGAGCTGTTTTTT.

In its sample, this clonotype was seen a few times. The chain links TRBV3-1 to TRBJ1-6; TRBD1 matches 10 bases. The CDR3 spans 19 residues. Trimming took 3 bases from V and 6 from J; bases not matched to a gene: 14. Germline V CDR1 and CDR2: LGHDT, YNNKEL (reference sequence). CDR3 DNA sequence: TGTGCCAGCAGCCAGGCGGGACAGGGGAATCGGGGGCTTAATTCACCCCTCCACTTT. This sequence encodes CASSQAGQGNRGLNSPLHF.